This T cell receptor (beta chain) stems from a study of STAT3 mutations in large granular lymphocyte leukemia (dated by TCRdb to about 2019). For the wider study: About half of the T-LGLL patients who underwent longitudinal sequencing carried canonical activating STAT3 mutations. Serial deep sequencing of TCRbeta CDR3 and STAT3 was performed in patients with T-cell large granular lymphocyte leukemia to reconstruct clonal hierarchy and dynamics. Two patients with natural killer LGL leukemia were also sequenced longitudinally as controls within the study. From an initial cohort of 200 to 250 LGL patients, 20 or so representative T-LGLL cases were picked for longitudinal TCRbeta and STAT3 sequencing. More than half of T-LGLL patients received one or more immunosuppressive therapy regimens, with hematologic response in roughly 40% of those treated. Each patient was sequenced at an average of roughly 4.1 time points, ranging from 2 to 8 samplings.

Turning to this clone: The antigen it recognizes is unknown. Base quality data are lacking; no much larger clone is found one base away.

TCRbeta libraries were sequenced on an Illumina MiSeq, and an average of roughly 39,000 productive templates per sample was obtained. The immunoSEQ assay, which uses multiplex PCR amplification, was used to generate TCRbeta CDR3 libraries. Per the source publication's procedure: Repertoire diversity was calculated as previously defined, and values close to 0 indicated extremely monoclonal samples. The clones in this table, taken by TCRdb from immuneACCESS, are in-frame only. Not every clone is retained; where verified, under half of the shortfall comes from an unresolved V gene, and the cause of the rest is unknown. V, J and clone size are those of that table, while D and trimming were read from the DNA. Within this sample are 15,000 to 20,000 clones, with 92% of them counted one time only. The ten largest clones capture roughly 46% of the sample. DNA was extracted from blood mononuclear cells, and the same DNA was used for both TCR and STAT3 sequencing.

Study-wide conclusions, independent of this receptor: Linking therapy response to changes in TCR clonal burden was complicated by variable intervals between samplings and by differing treatment regimens. All T-LGLL patients had at least one immunodominant TCRbeta clonotype, and roughly half had multiple immunodominant subclonotypes. TCR clonotype switching after therapy was observed in about 30% of the 18 patients, and all newly emerging clones were found to be STAT3 wild type. Because codominant clonotypes persisted in some patients, a small but highly pathogenic clone may have been missed. Because no samples were available when a clone first appeared, clonal expansion had to be inferred from samplings taken at other points. Several patients had a dominant TCR clone burden greater than the STAT3 mutant burden, which suggests that the STAT3 mutation arose secondarily within a clone that had already expanded.

This receptor was obtained from a man in his fifties or sixties with T-cell large granular lymphocyte leukemia. Some clones in this sample may be carry-over from other donors' samples. The age is the age at diagnosis. Sequences were obtained from peripheral blood mononuclear cells.

Here the CDR3 is given as CASSRLQGYGYTF. The nucleotide sequence is TGTGCCAGCAGCCGACTACAGGGGTATGGCTACACCTTC. Recombination linked TRBV4-2 to TRBJ1-2; 7 bases in the junction line up with TRBD1. Germline trimming amounts to 4 bases on V and 5 bases on J, with 4 as the count of junction bases outside the gene matches. The CDR3 sequence holds 13 residues, the cysteine and phenylalanine included. Only the CDR3 part of the read is kept: 39 bases, read in frame from the first base. The germline V gene provides CDR1 LGHNA and CDR2 YNFKEQ.